This T cell receptor beta chain was retrieved from a study of T cells in Graves' hyperthyroidism and ophthalmopathy. From germline, CDR1 is SQVTM and CDR2 ANQGSEA. The CDR3 is 13 amino acids. The V segment lost 8 bases and the J segment 2 bases; nucleotides outside the gene matches: 5. Amplified TCR beta CDR3 regions came from RNA transcripts. The TCR CDR3 was amplified in a first-round RT-PCR using the HTBI primer set. TCRdb processed the multiplex PCR reads anew with MiXCR; each CDR3 protein has one entry. The repertoire holds over 700,000 distinct CDR3 sequences, 38% seen once, with 7% to 10% in the top ten.

The receptor was isolated from a man between 18 and 29 years old with Graves' hyperthyroidism. Input material: blood. The chain has TRBV29-1 and TRBJ1-5; 8 positions agree with TRBD1. In DNA, the CDR3 is TGCAGCCCGGACAGGGAGGGCAATCAGCCCCAGCATTTT. It is translated as CSPDREGNQPQHF.